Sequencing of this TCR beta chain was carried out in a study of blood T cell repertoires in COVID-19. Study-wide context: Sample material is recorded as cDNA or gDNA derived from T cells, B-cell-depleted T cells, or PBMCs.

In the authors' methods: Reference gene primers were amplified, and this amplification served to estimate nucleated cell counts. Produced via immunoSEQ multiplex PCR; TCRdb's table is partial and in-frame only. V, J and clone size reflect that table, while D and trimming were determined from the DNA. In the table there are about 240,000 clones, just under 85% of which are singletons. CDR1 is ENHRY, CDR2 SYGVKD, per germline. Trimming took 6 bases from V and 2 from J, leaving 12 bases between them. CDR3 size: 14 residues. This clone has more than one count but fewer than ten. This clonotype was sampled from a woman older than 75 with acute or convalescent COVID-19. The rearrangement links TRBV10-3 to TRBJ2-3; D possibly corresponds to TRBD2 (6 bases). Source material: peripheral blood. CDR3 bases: TGTGCCATCAGGGGACTCATGACCACAGATACGCAGTATTTT. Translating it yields CAIRGLMTTDTQYF.